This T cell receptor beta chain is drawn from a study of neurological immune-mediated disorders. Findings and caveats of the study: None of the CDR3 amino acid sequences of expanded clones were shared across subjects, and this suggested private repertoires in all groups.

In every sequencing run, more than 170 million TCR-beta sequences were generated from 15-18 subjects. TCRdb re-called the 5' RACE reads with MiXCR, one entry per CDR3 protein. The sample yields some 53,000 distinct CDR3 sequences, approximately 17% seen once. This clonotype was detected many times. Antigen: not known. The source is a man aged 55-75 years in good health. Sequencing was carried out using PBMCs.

CDR3 sequence: CASSRGAGRTEAFF. The CDR3 nucleotides are TGCGCCAGCAGCCGGGGGGCAGGGAGGACTGAAGCTTTCTTT. This chain uses TRBV4-1 with TRBJ1-1; possibly TRBD1 for D (6 bases). V was pared by 4 bases and J by 5 bases, with 14 bases between. The CDR3 loop spans 14 amino acids. Germline CDR1 reads MGHRA; CDR2 reads YSYEKL.